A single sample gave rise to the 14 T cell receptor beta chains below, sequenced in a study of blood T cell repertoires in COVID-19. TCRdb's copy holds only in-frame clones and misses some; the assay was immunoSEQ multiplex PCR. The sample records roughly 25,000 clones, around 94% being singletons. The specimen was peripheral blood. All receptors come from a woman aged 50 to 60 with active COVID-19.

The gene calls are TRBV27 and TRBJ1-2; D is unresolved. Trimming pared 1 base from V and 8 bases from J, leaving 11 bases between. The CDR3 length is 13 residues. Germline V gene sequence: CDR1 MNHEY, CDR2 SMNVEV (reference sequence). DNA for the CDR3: TGTGCCAGCAGTTTATACCGGGAGCGGGGCTACACCTTC. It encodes CASSLYRERGYTF.

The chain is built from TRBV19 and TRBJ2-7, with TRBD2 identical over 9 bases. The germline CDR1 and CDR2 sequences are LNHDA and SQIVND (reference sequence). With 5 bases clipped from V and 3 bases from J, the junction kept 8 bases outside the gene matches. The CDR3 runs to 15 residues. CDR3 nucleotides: TGTGCCAGTAGTCGTGCAAGGACTAGCGACTACGAGCAGTACTTC. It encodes CASSRARTSDYEQYF. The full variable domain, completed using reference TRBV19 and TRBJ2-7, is DGGITQSPKYLFRKEGQNVTLSCEQNLNHDAMYWYRQDPGQGLRLIYYSQIVNDFQKGDIAEGYSVSREKKESFPLTVTSAQKNPTAFYLCASSRARTSDYEQYFGPGTRLTVT.

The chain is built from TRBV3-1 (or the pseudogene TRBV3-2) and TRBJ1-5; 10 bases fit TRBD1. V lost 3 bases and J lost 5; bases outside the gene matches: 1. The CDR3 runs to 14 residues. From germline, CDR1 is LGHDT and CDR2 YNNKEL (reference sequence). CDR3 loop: CASSQTGGHQPQHF. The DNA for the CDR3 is TGTGCCAGCAGCCAGACAGGGGGCCATCAGCCCCAGCATTTT.

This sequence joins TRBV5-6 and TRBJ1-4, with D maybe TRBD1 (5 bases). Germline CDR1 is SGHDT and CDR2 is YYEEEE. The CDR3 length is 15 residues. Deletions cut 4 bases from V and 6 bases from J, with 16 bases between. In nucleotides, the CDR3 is TGTGCCAGCAGCCCGCGGGGGAGCTTGTATGAAAAACTGTTTTTT. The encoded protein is CASSPRGSLYEKLFF. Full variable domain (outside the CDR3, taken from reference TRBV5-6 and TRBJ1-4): DAGVTQSPTHLIKTRGQQVTLRCSPKSGHDTVSWYQQALGQGPQFIFQYYEEEERQRGNFPDRFSGHQFPNYSSELNVNALLLGDSALYLCASSPRGSLYEKLFFGSGTQLSVL.

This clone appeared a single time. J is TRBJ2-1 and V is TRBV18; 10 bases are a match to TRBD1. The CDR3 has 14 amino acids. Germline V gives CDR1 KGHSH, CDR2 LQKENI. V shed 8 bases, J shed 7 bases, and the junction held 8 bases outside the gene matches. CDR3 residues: CASARDRGLNEQFF. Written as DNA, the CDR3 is TGTGCCAGCGCCCGGGACAGGGGACTAAATGAGCAGTTCTTC.

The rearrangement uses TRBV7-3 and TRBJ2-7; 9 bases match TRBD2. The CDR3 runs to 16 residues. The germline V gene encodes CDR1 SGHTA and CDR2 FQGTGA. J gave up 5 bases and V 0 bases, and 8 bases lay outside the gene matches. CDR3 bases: TGTGCCAGCAGCTTAACTAGCGGGAGTGATTGGGACGAGCAGTACTTC. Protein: CASSLTSGSDWDEQYF.

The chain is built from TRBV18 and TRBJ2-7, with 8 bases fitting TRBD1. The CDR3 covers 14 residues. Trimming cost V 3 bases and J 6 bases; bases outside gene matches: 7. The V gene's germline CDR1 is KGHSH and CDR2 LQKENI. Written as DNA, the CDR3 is TGTGCCAGCTCACCCGTGGACAGGGATACCGAGCAGTACTTC. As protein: CASSPVDRDTEQYF.

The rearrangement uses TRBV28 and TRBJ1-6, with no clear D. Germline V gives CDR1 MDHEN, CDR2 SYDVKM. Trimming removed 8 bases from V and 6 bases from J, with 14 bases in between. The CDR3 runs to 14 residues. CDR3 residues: CASYGAGSNSPLHF. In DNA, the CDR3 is TGTGCCAGCTACGGTGCAGGCTCTAATTCACCCCTCCACTTT.

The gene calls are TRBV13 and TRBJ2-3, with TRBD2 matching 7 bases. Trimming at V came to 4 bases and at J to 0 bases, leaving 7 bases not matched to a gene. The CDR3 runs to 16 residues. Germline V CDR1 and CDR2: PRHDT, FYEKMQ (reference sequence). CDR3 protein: CASSSTRGSSTDTQYF. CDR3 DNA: TGTGCCAGCAGCTCCACGCGGGGGTCTAGCACAGATACGCAGTATTTT.

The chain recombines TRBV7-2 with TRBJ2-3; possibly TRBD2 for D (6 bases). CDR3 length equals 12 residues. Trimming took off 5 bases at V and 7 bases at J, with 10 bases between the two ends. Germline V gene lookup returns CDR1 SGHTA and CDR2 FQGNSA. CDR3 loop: CASSQSGYTQYF. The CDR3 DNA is TGTGCCAGCAGCCAGAGCGGGTATACGCAGTATTTT.

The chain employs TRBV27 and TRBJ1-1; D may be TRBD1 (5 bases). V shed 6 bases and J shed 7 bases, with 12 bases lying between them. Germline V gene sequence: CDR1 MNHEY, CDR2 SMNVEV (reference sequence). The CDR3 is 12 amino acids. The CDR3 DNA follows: TGTGCCAGCAGGGGGGGGGTAGGTGAAGCTTTCTTT. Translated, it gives CASRGGVGEAFF.

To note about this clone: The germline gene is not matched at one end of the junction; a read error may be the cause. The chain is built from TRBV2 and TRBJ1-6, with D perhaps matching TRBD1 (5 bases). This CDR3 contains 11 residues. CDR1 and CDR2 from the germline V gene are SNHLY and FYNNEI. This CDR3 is CASSEAGVRHF. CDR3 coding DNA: TGTGCCAGCAGTGAAGCAGGGGTCCGTCATTTT.

The CDR3 bases are TGTGCCACCAGCCTGACTAGCGTCACCTACAATGAGCAGTTCTTC. Translated, it gives CATSLTSVTYNEQFF. This chain uses TRBV15 with TRBJ2-1, with 8 bases aligning to TRBD2. The CDR3 spans 15 residues. In germline, CDR1 is LNHNV, CDR2 YYDKDF (reference sequence). The V and J ends lost 5 bases and 2 bases, in that order; junction bases with no gene match: 5.

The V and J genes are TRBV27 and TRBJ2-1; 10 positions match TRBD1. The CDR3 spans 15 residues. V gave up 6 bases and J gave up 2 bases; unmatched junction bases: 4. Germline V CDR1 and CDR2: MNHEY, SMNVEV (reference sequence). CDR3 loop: CASSIGTGAYNEQFF. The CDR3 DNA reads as TGTGCCAGCAGCATTGGGACAGGGGCCTACAATGAGCAGTTCTTC.